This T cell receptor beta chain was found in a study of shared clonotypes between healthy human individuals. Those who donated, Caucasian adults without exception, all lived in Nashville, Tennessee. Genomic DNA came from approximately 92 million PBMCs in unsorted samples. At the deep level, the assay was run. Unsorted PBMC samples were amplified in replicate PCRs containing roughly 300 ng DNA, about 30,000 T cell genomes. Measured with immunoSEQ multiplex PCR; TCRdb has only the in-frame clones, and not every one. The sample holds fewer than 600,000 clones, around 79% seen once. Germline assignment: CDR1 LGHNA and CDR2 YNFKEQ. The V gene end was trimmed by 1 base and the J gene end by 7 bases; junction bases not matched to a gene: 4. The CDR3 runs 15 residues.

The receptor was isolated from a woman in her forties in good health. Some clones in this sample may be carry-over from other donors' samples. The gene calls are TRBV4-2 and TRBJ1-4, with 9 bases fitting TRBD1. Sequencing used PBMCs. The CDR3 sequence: CASSQGDRGTEKLFF. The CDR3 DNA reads TGTGCCAGCAGCCAAGGCGACAGGGGGACTGAAAAACTGTTTTTT.